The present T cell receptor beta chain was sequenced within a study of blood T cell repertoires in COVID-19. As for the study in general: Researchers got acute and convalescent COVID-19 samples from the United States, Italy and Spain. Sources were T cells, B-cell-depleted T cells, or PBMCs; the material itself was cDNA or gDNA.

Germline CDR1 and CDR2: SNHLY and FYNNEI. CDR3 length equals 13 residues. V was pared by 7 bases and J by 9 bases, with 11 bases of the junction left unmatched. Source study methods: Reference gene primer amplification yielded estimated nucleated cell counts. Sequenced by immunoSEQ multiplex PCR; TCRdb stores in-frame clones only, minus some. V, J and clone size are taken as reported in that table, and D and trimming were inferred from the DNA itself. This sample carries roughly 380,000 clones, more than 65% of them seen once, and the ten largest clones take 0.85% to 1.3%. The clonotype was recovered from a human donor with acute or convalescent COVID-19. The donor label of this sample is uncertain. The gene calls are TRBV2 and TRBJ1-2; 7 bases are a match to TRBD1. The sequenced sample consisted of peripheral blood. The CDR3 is CASKTTGETSYTF. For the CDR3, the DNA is TGTGCCAGCAAAACTACAGGGGAAACGAGCTACACCTTC.